This T cell receptor beta chain was obtained from a study of neurological immune-mediated disorders. By proportion, this clonotype is medium-sized. Time point denoted: technical triplicate 1. TCRdb re-analysed the 5' RACE reads in MiXCR, keeping a single row per CDR3 protein. The sample has around 37,000 distinct CDR3 sequences, 11% seen once; the top ten hold roughly 3.7%. The trim removed 2 bases at V and 8 bases at J, leaving 4 bases unmatched. Germline CDR1 reads SGHTA; CDR2 reads FQGNSA. This CDR3 has 14 residues. The chain carries TRBV7-2 and TRBJ2-1; 9 bases are shared with TRBD2. The sequence was collected from a man in his sixties with HTLV-1-associated myelopathy (HAM/TSP). Sequencing was performed on PBMCs. CDR3: CASSLLAGQHEQFF. The CDR3 DNA reads TGTGCCAGCAGCTTACTAGCGGGACAGCATGAGCAGTTCTTC.